This T cell receptor beta chain emerged from a study of cytomegalovirus exposure and HLA in healthy donors. Study findings and constraints: A later analysis found common viral pathogens apparently linked to several of the most significant clusters. Sequencing likely generated an artifact that appeared as a cluster of highly shared sequence variants.

To note about this clone: The antigen remains unidentified.

The V end was cut by 1 base, the J end by 0 bases, with 22 bases between. Germline CDR1 GTSNPN, CDR2 SVGIG (reference sequence). The CDR3 is 19 residues long. Primers: 60 Vbeta forward and 13 Jbeta reverse. Sequencing used immunoSEQ multiplex PCR; TCRdb keeps in-frame clones, though not all of them. This table lists 65,000 to 80,000 clones. Sequencing was carried out using PBMCs. This chain links TRBV30 with TRBJ1-3; D ambiguous. This sequence was found in a female donor in good health and CMV-seropositive. As DNA, the CDR3 is TGTGCCTGGAGTGGGATCGGTGTAGGCGGCCGATTCTCTGGAAACACCATATATTTT. Protein sequence: CAWSGIGVGGRFSGNTIYF.